This passage covers 19 T cell receptor beta chains from one sample sequenced in a study of shared clonotypes between healthy human individuals. TCRdb's table, derived via immunoSEQ multiplex PCR, lists solely in-frame clones and lacks some. The sample holds around 700,000 clones, 72% seen once. The source material was memory CD4+ T cells sorted from blood. Subset given: CD45RA-negative fraction. These receptors all stem from a woman under 40 in good health.

The chain employs TRBV10-1 and TRBJ2-5, with D possibly matching TRBD2 (5 bases). Germline V gene data show CDR1 as WNHNN and CDR2 as SYGVQD (reference sequence). This CDR3 is built from 14 residues. V was shortened by 3 bases and J by 4 bases, with 12 bases between the two germline ends. Here the CDR3 DNA reads TGCGCCAGCAGTGAAGCCGGGATGGGAGAGACCCAGTACTTC. This codes for CASSEAGMGETQYF.

This sequence joins TRBV25-1 and TRBJ1-1, with D possibly TRBD1 on 6 matching bases. CDR1 is MGHDK and CDR2 is SYGVNS in the germline V gene. This CDR3 has 15 amino acids. Trimming took off 3 bases at V and 4 bases at J, with 15 bases between the two ends. Here the CDR3 reads CASSDIQAGVTEAFF. The CDR3 nucleotides read TGTGCCAGCAGTGACATACAGGCAGGGGTCACTGAAGCTTTCTTT. The variable domain in full, with the rest retrieved from reference TRBV25-1 and TRBJ1-1, is EADIYQTPRYLVIGTGKKITLECSQTMGHDKMYWYQQDPGMELHLIHYSYGVNSTEKGDLSSESTVSRIRTEHFPLTLESARPSHTSQYLCASSDIQAGVTEAFFGQGTRLTVV.

J is TRBJ2-5 and V is TRBV5-1; 10 nucleotides agree with TRBD2. The germline gives CDR1 SGHRS, CDR2 YFSETQ. The CDR3 runs 17 residues. V lost 4 bases and J lost 4; bases outside the gene matches: 13. CDR3 loop: CASSHSQGAGGRETQYF. The CDR3 coding sequence is TGCGCCAGCAGCCACAGCCAAGGAGCGGGAGGGCGAGAGACCCAGTACTTC.

The CDR3, as DNA: TGTGCCAGCAGCTTACCAAACCAGGGTAACTATGGCTACACCTTC. Residues: CASSLPNQGNYGYTF. The chain recombines TRBV7-8 with TRBJ1-2; D perhaps matches TRBD1 (5 bases). The germline V gene encodes CDR1 SGHVS and CDR2 FQNEAQ. The CDR3 is 15 amino acids. The V end lost 2 bases, the J end lost 1 base, and 11 bases lay between the germline ends. Full variable domain (rest looked up from reference TRBV7-8 and TRBJ1-2): GAGVSQSPRYKVAKRGQDVALRCDPISGHVSLFWYQQALGQGPEFLTYFQNEAQLDKSGLPSDRFFAERPEGSVSTLKIQRTQQEDSAVYLCASSLPNQGNYGYTFGSGTRLTVV.

The CDR3 loop is CASSPPLGTGVRNGYTF. For the CDR3, the DNA is TGTGCCAGCTCACCACCTTTGGGGACAGGGGTTAGAAATGGCTACACCTTC. The chain employs TRBV18 and TRBJ1-2, with TRBD1 identical over 10 bases. Germline CDR1 is KGHSH and CDR2 is LQKENI. J was trimmed by 6 bases and V by 0 bases; bases with no gene match: 10. The CDR3 contains 17 residues.

The J gene is TRBJ2-3, the V gene TRBV28; the D gene is possibly TRBD2 (5 bases). Deletions cut 5 bases from V and 3 bases from J, with 15 bases between. Germline V gene data show CDR1 as MDHEN and CDR2 as SYDVKM. This CDR3 is built from 15 residues. CDR3 DNA sequence: TGTGCCAGCAGTACCCGTCGGGAAACGACAGATACGCAGTATTTT. This gives the protein CASSTRRETTDTQYF.

The chain is built from TRBV5-1 and TRBJ1-1; TRBD1 agrees at 9 bases. The CDR3 is made up of 15 amino acids. V gave up 0 bases and J gave up 10 bases; unmatched junction bases: 10. Looked up from germline, CDR1 is SGHRS and CDR2 is YFSETQ. As DNA, the CDR3 is TGCGCCAGCAGCTTGGGGGACAGGGACCACCCTCTAGCTTTCTTT. Protein product: CASSLGDRDHPLAFF.

The chain employs TRBV5-6 and TRBJ2-7; no clear D. CDR1 SGHDT and CDR2 YYEEEE come from the germline V gene. V lost 2 bases and J lost 0, with 9 bases in between. The CDR3 has 14 amino acids. The CDR3: CASSLSTFSYEQYF. The DNA for the CDR3 is TGTGCCAGCAGCTTAAGTACCTTCTCCTACGAGCAGTACTTC.

The chain is built from TRBV10-3 and TRBJ2-5; D possibly corresponds to TRBD1 (5 bases). The CDR3 has 14 amino acids. The germline gives CDR1 ENHRY, CDR2 SYGVKD. Trimming pared 2 bases from V and 1 base from J, leaving 8 bases between. Here the CDR3 reads CAISEGRVQETQYF. The CDR3 region has the DNA TGTGCCATCAGTGAGGGCAGGGTCCAAGAGACCCAGTACTTC.

The genes are TRBV29-1 and TRBJ2-3, with D perhaps TRBD1 (6 bases). The V end lost 2 bases, the J end lost 4 bases, and 16 bases lay between the germline ends. The V gene's germline CDR1 is SQVTM and CDR2 ANQGSEA. The CDR3 spans 15 residues. CDR3: CSVEKTGTLADTQYF. Written as DNA, the CDR3 is TGCAGCGTTGAAAAAACCGGGACACTCGCAGATACGCAGTATTTT.

V is TRBV10-3 and J is TRBJ2-2; weak D call: TRBD2 (5 bases). Between the trimmed V and J ends, which lost 6 bases and 4 bases, there was a span of 12 bases. The CDR3 runs to 14 residues. Germline V gene lookup returns CDR1 ENHRY and CDR2 SYGVKD. The CDR3 spells CAIRDSGTTGELFF. CDR3 in DNA: TGTGCCATCAGGGACTCAGGTACCACCGGGGAGCTGTTTTTT.

The chain has TRBV28 and TRBJ2-7, with TRBD2 as a possible D gene (6 bases). CDR3 length: 13 residues. Germline CDR1 is MDHEN and CDR2 is SYDVKM. Trimming stripped 3 bases from V and 7 bases from J, with 13 bases between. CDR3: CASSLSGSGEQYF. The CDR3 nucleotides are TGTGCCAGCAGTTTGAGCGGGTCGGGGGAGCAGTACTTC.

This sequence joins TRBV4-2 and TRBJ1-4, with D perhaps TRBD1 (6 bases). Looked up from germline, CDR1 is LGHNA and CDR2 is YNFKEQ. The CDR3 covers 15 residues. V lost 5 bases to trimming and J lost 7 bases, with 17 bases between them. The CDR3 DNA is TGTGCCAGCAGCAAGACCAACAGGGTTGGTGAAAAACTGTTTTTT. Its protein product is CASSKTNRVGEKLFF.

As for this clone: Distinct nucleotide sequences in the sample also encode this CDR3. The chain uses TRBV6-1 and TRBJ1-1; 7 positions match TRBD1. V was pared by 4 bases and J by 2 bases, with 4 bases of the junction left unmatched. Per the germline V gene, CDR1 is MNHNS and CDR2 is SASEGT. The CDR3 totals 14 residues. The CDR3 loop reads CASSGRGGNTEAFF. The CDR3 nucleotides are TGTGCCAGCAGTGGAAGAGGGGGCAACACTGAAGCTTTCTTT.

The CDR3 loop reads CASSPTLAVAYEQYF. The DNA of the CDR3 is TGTGCCAGCAGTCCAACACTAGCGGTTGCCTACGAGCAGTACTTC. The chain has TRBV28 and TRBJ2-7; 8 bases are shared with TRBD2. The ends lost 5 bases at V and 2 bases at J; junction bases unmatched: 8. In germline, CDR1 is MDHEN, CDR2 SYDVKM. This CDR3 has 15 residues.

The V call is TRBV7-3, the J call TRBJ1-1; D gene unclear. Germline assignment: CDR1 SGHTA and CDR2 FQGTGA. CDR3 size: 13 residues. Trimming stripped 4 bases from V and 1 base from J, with 7 bases between. CDR3 nucleotides: TGTGCCAGCAGCTCTGGCGGGAACACTGAAGCTTTCTTT. Amino acid sequence: CASSSGGNTEAFF.

This clone was counted a few times. J is TRBJ1-1 and V is TRBV19, with D possibly TRBD1 on 5 matching bases. V was pared by 5 bases and J by 1 base, with 14 bases between. The CDR3 runs to 15 residues. CDR1 is LNHDA, CDR2 SQIVND, per germline (reference sequence). CDR3 sequence reads: CASSGSGTANTEAFF. The CDR3 DNA reads as TGTGCCAGTAGTGGGTCCGGGACGGCGAACACTGAAGCTTTCTTT.

This clone was counted between two and nine times. The gene calls are TRBV7-9 and TRBJ2-5; possibly TRBD1 for D (7 bases). This CDR3 has 14 amino acids. Germline-derived CDR1 and CDR2 are SEHNR and FQNEAQ (reference sequence). The V end was cut by 5 bases, the J end by 2 bases, with 12 bases between. CDR3 in amino acids: CASSRGTAQETQYF. The CDR3 region has the DNA TGTGCCAGCAGCCGCGGGACAGCACAAGAGACCCAGTACTTC.

This clone was seen only once. This chain connects TRBV28 to TRBJ2-7; 7 bases line up with TRBD2. Germline V lookup: CDR1 MDHEN, CDR2 SYDVKM. There are 13 residues in the CDR3. With 4 bases clipped from V and 7 bases from J, the junction kept 7 bases outside the gene matches. The CDR3, as DNA: TGTGCCAGCAGTTGGGACTACCTGGGAGAGCAGTACTTC. It yields the protein CASSWDYLGEQYF. Combining the CDR3 with reference TRBV28 and TRBJ2-7 gives the whole variable domain DVKVTQSSRYLVKRTGEKVFLECVQDMDHENMFWYRQDPGLGLRLIYFSYDVKMKEKGDIPEGYSVSREKKERFSLILESASTNQTSMYLCASSWDYLGEQYFGPGTRLTVT.